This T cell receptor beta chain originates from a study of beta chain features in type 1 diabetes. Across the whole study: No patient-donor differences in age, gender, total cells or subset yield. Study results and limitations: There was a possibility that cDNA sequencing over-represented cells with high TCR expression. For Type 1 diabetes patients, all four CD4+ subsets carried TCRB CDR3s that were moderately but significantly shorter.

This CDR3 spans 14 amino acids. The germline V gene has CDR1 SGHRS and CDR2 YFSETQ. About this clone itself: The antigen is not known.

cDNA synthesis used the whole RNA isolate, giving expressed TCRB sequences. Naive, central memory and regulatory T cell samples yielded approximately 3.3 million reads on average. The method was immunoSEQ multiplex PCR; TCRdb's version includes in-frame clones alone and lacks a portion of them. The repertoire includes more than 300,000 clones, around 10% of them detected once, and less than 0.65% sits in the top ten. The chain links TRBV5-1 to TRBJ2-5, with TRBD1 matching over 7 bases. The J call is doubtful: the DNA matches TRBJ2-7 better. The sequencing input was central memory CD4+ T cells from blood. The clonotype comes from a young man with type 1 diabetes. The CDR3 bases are TGCGCCAGCAGCTTGACCGGGACAGCCTACGAGCAGTACTTC. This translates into CASSLTGTAYEQYF.